The table lists the clone carrying this T cell receptor (beta chain) with a few counts. This specimen comes from a study of cytomegalovirus exposure and HLA in healthy donors. In the PCR, 60 Vbeta and 13 Jbeta primers were used. Some clones are missing from TCRdb's copy, which holds only in-frame ones; the method was immunoSEQ multiplex PCR. Of roughly 69,000 clones listed, roughly two thirds are singletons. The germline V gene encodes CDR1 SGHAT and CDR2 FQNNGV. V was trimmed by 1 base and J by 3 bases, leaving 12 bases between them. The length of the CDR3 is 15 residues. The TCR was taken from a male donor in good health and CMV-seropositive. The V and J genes are TRBV11-2 and TRBJ2-5; D might be TRBD2 (7 bases). The source material was PBMCs. CDR3 nucleotide sequence: TGTGCCAGCAGCTTAGGGCGGGGGCGCGAAGAGACCCAGTACTTC. Residues: CASSLGRGREETQYF.